This entry describes one T cell receptor (beta chain). Its antigen is currently unknown. The CDR3 consists of 17 residues. Germline-derived CDR1 and CDR2 are MGHRA and YSYEKL. With 1 base clipped from V and 5 bases from J, the junction kept 14 bases outside the gene matches. Sampling consisted of one heparinised blood draw per donor, averaging around 120 mL. This record comes from a study of beta chain features in type 1 diabetes. The study's findings and limits: VDJ junctions sequenced from type 1 diabetes patients showed fewer insertions and more deletions. Any HLA type influence on TCRB rearrangement was left unresolved here. A cDNA-based sequencing approach could over-represent cells with high TCR expression. All four CD4+ subsets from Type 1 diabetes patients carried moderately but significantly shorter TCRB CDR3s.

What was sequenced were expressed TCRB transcripts, since all of the isolated RNA had been reverse transcribed. TCRdb keeps only in-frame clones here, not all; method: immunoSEQ multiplex PCR. The table shows hundreds of thousands of clones, with around 16% occurring only once. This chain joins TRBV4-1 and TRBJ2-7, with 7 bases lining up with TRBD2. The sequenced sample consisted of naive CD4+ T cells from blood. This clonotype was obtained from a young man with type 1 diabetes. The CDR3 protein is CASSQVTGTTFLHEQYF. CDR3 bases: TGCGCCAGCAGCCAAGTTACGGGGACTACTTTCCTCCACGAGCAGTACTTC.